This TCR beta chain was retrieved from a study of neurological immune-mediated disorders. The unsorted libraries had their origin in 2 million PBMCs stored at -80 C. MiXCR, run by TCRdb on the 5' RACE reads, gives a single entry per CDR3 protein. The table shows roughly 50,000 distinct CDR3 sequences, with roughly 25% occurring only once. CDR1 is SGHDT, CDR2 YYEEEE, per germline. The CDR3 is 15 residues long. V was clipped by 1 base and J by 0 bases, with 7 bases between them. The sequence came from a woman between 65 and 79 years old in good health. This sequence joins TRBV5-6 and TRBJ1-4, with D tentatively TRBD1 (6 bases). Sequenced: PBMCs. CDR3: CASSLQGPTNEKLFF. The DNA for the CDR3 is TGTGCCAGCAGCTTGCAGGGGCCAACTAATGAAAAACTGTTTTTT.